Listed below are T cell receptor beta chains from one sample, sequenced in a study of radiotherapy plus CTLA-4 blockade in lung cancer. Clones were read by immunoSEQ multiplex PCR, and TCRdb kept only the in-frame ones, dropping some. The sample records roughly 93,000 clones, 82% being singletons. Sequencing used peripheral blood, obtained from a patient treated with radiotherapy plus ipilimumab. Source of these receptors: a human donor with non-small cell lung cancer who had a partial response to radiotherapy plus ipilimumab. Each CDR3 is given with its conserved first and last residue. Fields, in order: CDR3 protein, CDR3 DNA, J gene, D gene, clone size, V gene. D genes are given only for firm matches. Clone size is shown for a subset of rows, as once, few, many or a class of expanded clone.

CASSDPTRAGAVADTQYF TGTGCCAGCAGTGACCCGACCCGGGCGGGTGCTGTCGCAGATACGCAGTATTTT TRBJ2-3 NA NA TRBV6-1
CASSLESSGANVLTF TGTGCCAGCAGCTTAGAGAGTTCTGGGGCCAACGTCCTGACTTTC TRBJ2-6 NA NA TRBV7-9
CASTEQGAGGELFF TGTGCCAGCACCGAACAGGGGGCAGGCGGGGAGCTGTTTTTT TRBJ2-2 TRBD1 NA TRBV28
CASSDTGHTF TGTGCCAGCAGTGACACTGGGCACACCTTC TRBJ1-2 NA NA TRBV28
CASSQANDGGNTIYF TGCGCCAGCAGCCAAGCCAATGACGGGGGAAACACCATATATTTT TRBJ1-3 NA NA TRBV4-1
CASSYRTGGGNGYTF TGTGCCAGCAGTTACCGGACAGGGGGCGGCAATGGCTACACCTTC TRBJ1-2 TRBD1 NA TRBV6-5
CASSPLKGVETEAFF TGTGCCAGCAGCCCCCTCAAGGGGGTTGAGACTGAAGCTTTCTTT TRBJ1-1 NA NA TRBV5-8
CATSIDRDSQPQHF TGTGCCACCAGCATCGACAGGGACAGTCAGCCCCAGCATTTT TRBJ1-5 TRBD1 once TRBV15
CASSVQGSYGYTF TGTGCCAGCAGTGTACAGGGGAGCTATGGCTACACCTTC TRBJ1-2 TRBD1 NA TRBV28
CASSLRLATNEQFF TGCGCCAGCAGCTTAAGGCTAGCCACAAATGAGCAGTTCTTC TRBJ2-1 NA NA TRBV5-1
CASSVLGDSSYNEQFF TGTGCCAGCAGCGTATTGGGCGATAGCTCCTACAATGAGCAGTTCTTC TRBJ2-1 NA NA TRBV9
CASSPTGAQGNTGELFF TGCGCCAGCAGCCCTACGGGTGCGCAGGGGAACACCGGGGAGCTGTTTTTT TRBJ2-2 NA once TRBV5-1
CASSLPLSGEQYF TGCGCCAGCAGCTTGCCGCTTTCCGGCGAGCAGTACTTC TRBJ2-7 NA NA TRBV5-1
CASSLGGLAAYEQYF TGTGCCAGCAGCTTAGGAGGACTAGCGGCCTACGAGCAGTACTTC TRBJ2-7 TRBD2 NA TRBV7-6
CASSEEEGLAGECETQYF TGTGCCAGCAGTGAAGAGGAAGGACTAGCGGGAGAATGTGAGACCCAGTACTTC TRBJ2-5 TRBD2 NA TRBV6-1
CASTRGGGNTIYF TGTGCCAGCACACGGGGGGGCGGGAACACCATATATTTT TRBJ1-3 NA NA TRBV28
CASTLNAGDSGNTIYF TGTGCCAGTACCCTGAACGCAGGGGACTCTGGAAACACCATATATTTT TRBJ1-3 NA NA TRBV19
CASSQGTGEQETQYF TGTGCCAGCTCACAGGGGACAGGGGAGCAAGAGACCCAGTACTTC TRBJ2-5 TRBD1 NA TRBV18
CASSLADSSGLQLFF TGTGCCAGCAGCTTAGCGGATTCTTCGGGACTCCAGCTGTTTTTT TRBJ1-4 NA NA TRBV7-6
CASSAGTANTGELFF TGTGCCAGCAGCGCCGGGACAGCTAACACCGGGGAGCTGTTTTTT TRBJ2-2 TRBD1 NA TRBV27
CASSVESGTDLYEQYF TGTGCCAGCAGCGTAGAATCCGGGACAGACCTCTACGAGCAGTACTTC TRBJ2-7 TRBD1 NA TRBV5-5
CASRIKTELSNQPQHF TGTGCCAGCAGGATCAAGACAGAGCTTAGCAATCAGCCCCAGCATTTT TRBJ1-5 NA NA TRBV28
CASSLVGTGVSYNEQFF TGTGCCAGCAGCTTAGTCGGGACAGGGGTATCCTACAATGAGCAGTTCTTC TRBJ2-1 TRBD1 NA TRBV7-9
CASSSLGEATTVYNEQFF TGCGCCAGCAGCTCTCTTGGGGAGGCGACAACCGTCTACAATGAGCAGTTCTTC TRBJ2-1 NA NA TRBV5-1
CASSLDRGGYTF TGTGCCAGCAGCTTGGACAGGGGCGGCTACACCTTC TRBJ1-2 TRBD1 NA TRBV5-4
CASSPQTYTGELFF TGCGCCAGCAGCCCCCAAACTTACACCGGGGAGCTGTTTTTT TRBJ2-2 NA NA TRBV4-1
CASTGNGVKETQYF TGTGCCAGCACCGGAAACGGAGTGAAGGAGACCCAGTACTTC TRBJ2-5 NA NA TRBV2